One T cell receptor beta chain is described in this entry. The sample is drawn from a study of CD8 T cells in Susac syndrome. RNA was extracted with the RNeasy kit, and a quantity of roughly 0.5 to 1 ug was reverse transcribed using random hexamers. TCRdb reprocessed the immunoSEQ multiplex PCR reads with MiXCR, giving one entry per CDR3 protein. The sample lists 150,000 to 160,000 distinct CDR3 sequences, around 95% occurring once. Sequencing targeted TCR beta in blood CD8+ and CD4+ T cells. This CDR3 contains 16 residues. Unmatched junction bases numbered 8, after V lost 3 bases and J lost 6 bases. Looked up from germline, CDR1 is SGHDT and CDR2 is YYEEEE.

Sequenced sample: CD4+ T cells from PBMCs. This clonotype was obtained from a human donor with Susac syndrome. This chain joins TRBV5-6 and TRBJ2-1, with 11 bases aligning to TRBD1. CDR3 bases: TGTGCCAGCAGCTACCTCGGGACAGGGGGTACCAATGAGCAGTTCTTC. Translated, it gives CASSYLGTGGTNEQFF.